This T cell receptor beta chain was identified during a study of blood T cell repertoires in COVID-19. Study-level information: Some COVID-19 samples were acute and others convalescent; all came from the United States, Italy and Spain. Nucleic acid was either cDNA or gDNA, and it came from T cells, B-cell-depleted T cells, or PBMCs.

Deletions cut 6 bases from V and 1 base from J, with 16 bases between. Germline loops: CDR1 LNHDA, CDR2 SQIVND (reference sequence). The CDR3 has 16 amino acids. Per the authors' pipeline: It was from reference gene primer amplification that nucleated cell counts were estimated. Produced via immunoSEQ multiplex PCR; TCRdb's table is partial and in-frame only. That table gives V, J and clone size, and the DNA gave D and trimming. The sample holds about 280,000 clones, around 90% seen once. The sequence came from a man younger than 30 with active or convalescent COVID-19. The V gene is TRBV19, the J gene TRBJ2-4; no reliable D call. The sequenced sample consisted of peripheral blood. As DNA, the CDR3 is TGTGCCAGTAGACAAGGCCCCCCCAGGGCCAAAAACATTCAGTACTTC. As protein: CASRQGPPRAKNIQYF.